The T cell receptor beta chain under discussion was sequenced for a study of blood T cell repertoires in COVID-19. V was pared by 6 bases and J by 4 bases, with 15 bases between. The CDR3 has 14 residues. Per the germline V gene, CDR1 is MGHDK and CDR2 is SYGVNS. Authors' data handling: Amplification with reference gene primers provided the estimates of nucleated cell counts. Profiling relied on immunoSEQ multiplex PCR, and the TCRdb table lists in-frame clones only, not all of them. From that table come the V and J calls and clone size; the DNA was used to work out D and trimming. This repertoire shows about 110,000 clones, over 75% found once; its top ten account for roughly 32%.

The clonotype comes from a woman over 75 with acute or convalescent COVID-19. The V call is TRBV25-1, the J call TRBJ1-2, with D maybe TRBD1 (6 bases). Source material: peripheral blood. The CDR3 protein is CASRPTGLGYGYTF. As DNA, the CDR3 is TGTGCCAGCAGACCCACAGGGTTGGGCTATGGCTACACCTTC.